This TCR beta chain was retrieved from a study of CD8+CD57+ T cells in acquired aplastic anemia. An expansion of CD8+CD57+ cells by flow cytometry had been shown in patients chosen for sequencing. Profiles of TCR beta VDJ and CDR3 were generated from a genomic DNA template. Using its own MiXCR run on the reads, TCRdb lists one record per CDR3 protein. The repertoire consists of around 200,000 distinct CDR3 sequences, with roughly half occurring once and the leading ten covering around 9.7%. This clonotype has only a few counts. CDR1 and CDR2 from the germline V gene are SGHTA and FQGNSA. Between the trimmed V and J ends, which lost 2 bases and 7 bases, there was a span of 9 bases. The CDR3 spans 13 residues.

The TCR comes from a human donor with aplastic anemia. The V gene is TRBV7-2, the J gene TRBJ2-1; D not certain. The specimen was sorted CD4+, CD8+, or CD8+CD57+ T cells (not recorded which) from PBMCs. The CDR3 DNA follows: TGTGCCAGCAGCTTATGGGCCAGGAATGAGCAGTTCTTC. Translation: CASSLWARNEQFF.